This T cell receptor beta chain was observed in a study of blood T cell repertoires in COVID-19. At the level of the study: The samples span acute and convalescent COVID-19 from the United States, Italy and Spain. Sample material is recorded as cDNA or gDNA derived from T cells, B-cell-depleted T cells, or PBMCs.

In the original workflow: Nucleated cell number was recorded as an estimate derived from reference gene primer amplification. The protocol was immunoSEQ multiplex PCR, while the TCRdb copy is restricted to in-frame clones and leaves out a portion. The V and J calls and clone size were taken over from that table, and D and trimming were inferred from the DNA. The sample has about 95,000 clones, approximately 80% seen once; the top ten hold more than 20%. In germline, CDR1 is LNHDA, CDR2 SQIVND (reference sequence). The J segment lost 1 base and the V segment lost 7 bases, leaving 13 bases of the junction unmatched. The CDR3 loop spans 17 amino acids.

The sequence came from a human donor in a cohort sampled during active COVID-19. Sequenced: peripheral blood. The chain carries TRBV19 and TRBJ1-5; 7 bases are shared with TRBD1. CDR3 protein: CASIRQGIADSNQPQHF. The CDR3 DNA sequence: TGTGCCAGTATTCGACAGGGTATCGCGGACAGCAATCAGCCCCAGCATTTT.